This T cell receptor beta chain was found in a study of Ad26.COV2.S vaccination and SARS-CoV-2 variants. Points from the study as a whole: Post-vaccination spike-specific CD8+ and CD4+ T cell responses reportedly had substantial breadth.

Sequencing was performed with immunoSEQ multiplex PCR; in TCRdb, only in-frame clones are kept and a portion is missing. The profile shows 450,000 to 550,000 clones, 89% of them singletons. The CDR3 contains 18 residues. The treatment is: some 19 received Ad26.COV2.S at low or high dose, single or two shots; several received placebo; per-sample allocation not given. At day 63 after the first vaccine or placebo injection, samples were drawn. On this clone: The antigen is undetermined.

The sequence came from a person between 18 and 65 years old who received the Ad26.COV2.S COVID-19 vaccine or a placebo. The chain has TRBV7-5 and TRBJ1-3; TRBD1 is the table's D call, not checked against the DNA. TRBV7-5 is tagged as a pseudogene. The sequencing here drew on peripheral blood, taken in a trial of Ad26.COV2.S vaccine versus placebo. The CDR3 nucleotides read TGTGCCAGAAGCTTAGAACCCCGACAGGGAGTCTCTGGAAACACCATATATTTT. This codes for CARSLEPRQGVSGNTIYF.